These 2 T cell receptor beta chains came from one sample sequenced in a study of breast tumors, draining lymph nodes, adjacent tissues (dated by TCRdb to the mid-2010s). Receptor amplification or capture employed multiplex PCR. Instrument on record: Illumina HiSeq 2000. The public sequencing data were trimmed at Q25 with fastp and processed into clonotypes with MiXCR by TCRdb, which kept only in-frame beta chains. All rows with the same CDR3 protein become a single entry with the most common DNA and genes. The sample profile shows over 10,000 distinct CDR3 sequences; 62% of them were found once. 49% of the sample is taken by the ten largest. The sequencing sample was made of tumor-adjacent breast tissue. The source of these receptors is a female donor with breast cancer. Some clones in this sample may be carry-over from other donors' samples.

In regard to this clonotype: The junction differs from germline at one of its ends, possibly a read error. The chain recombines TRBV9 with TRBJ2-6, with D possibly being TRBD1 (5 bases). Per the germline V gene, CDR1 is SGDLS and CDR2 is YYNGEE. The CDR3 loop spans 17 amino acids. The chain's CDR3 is CASSVAPHPSGATVLTF. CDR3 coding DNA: TGTGCCAGCAGCGTAGCTCCGCACCCCTCTGGGGCCACCGTCCTGACTTTC.

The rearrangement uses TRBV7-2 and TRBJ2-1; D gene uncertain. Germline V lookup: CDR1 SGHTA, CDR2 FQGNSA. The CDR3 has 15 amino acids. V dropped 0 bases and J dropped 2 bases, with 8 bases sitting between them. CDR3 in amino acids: CASSLAIGAYNEQFF. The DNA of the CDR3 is TGTGCCAGCAGCTTAGCGATCGGAGCCTACAATGAGCAGTTCTTC.